Detailed here is one T cell receptor beta chain. Its antigen is currently unknown. The data originate from a study of cytomegalovirus exposure and HLA in healthy donors. This PCR relied on a set of 60 Vbeta primers and 13 Jbeta primers. Produced via immunoSEQ multiplex PCR; TCRdb's table is partial and in-frame only. The sample lists 150,000 to 200,000 clones; about 79% were seen once. Germline V gene data show CDR1 as SGHTA and CDR2 as FQGNSA. The CDR3 is 15 residues long. V was cut by 5 bases and J by 6 bases, with 17 bases left in between. Broader study findings: When the data were analyzed later, several of the most significant clusters appeared to be linked to common viral pathogens. It is likely that the observed cluster of highly shared sequence variants was a sequencing artifact. In a later analysis, HLA-associated TCR beta chains were more clonally expanded than equally common others.

The rearrangement links TRBV7-2 to TRBJ1-5; maybe TRBD1 (5 bases). Sequenced: PBMCs. This clonotype was sampled from a man aged 50-60 years in good health and CMV-seropositive. DNA for the CDR3: TGTGCCAGCAGCGGAGTCGGGGGAGGTGTTCAGCCCCAGCATTTT. Protein sequence: CASSGVGGGVQPQHF.